This passage covers 32 T cell receptor beta chains from one sample sequenced in a study of CD8+ T cells in alopecia areata. As to treatment: oral pan-JAK inhibitor, 5-10 mg twice daily. Extracted from the samples, RNA was reverse transcribed into cDNA to serve as the sequencing template. Sequencing was performed with immunoSEQ multiplex PCR; in TCRdb, only in-frame clones are kept and a portion is missing. The table shows 180,000 or so clones, with less than 75% occurring only once. The sample here was CD4+ T cells sorted from blood, taken between weeks 55 and 70, from a patient treated with tofacitinib. These receptors were collected from a human donor with alopecia areata.

The CDR3 protein is CSAGNYEQYF. The CDR3 coding sequence is TGCAGTGCCGGGAACTACGAGCAGTACTTC. The rearrangement joins TRBV20-1 to TRBJ2-7, with a weak D call TRBD2 (5 bases). The CDR3 consists of 10 residues. Trimming cost V 6 bases and J 3 bases, with 6 bases left between them. CDR1 DFQATT and CDR2 SNEGSKA come from the germline V gene (reference sequence).

This clone was detected a few times. The rearrangement uses TRBV30 and TRBJ2-3; a possible D gene is TRBD2 (6 bases). The CDR3 length is 14 residues. Germline V lookup: CDR1 GTSNPN, CDR2 SVGIG (reference sequence). The V end was cut by 8 bases, the J end by 0 bases, with 15 bases between. CDR3 amino acids: CAGTSLFSTDTQYF. In nucleotides, the CDR3 is TGTGCCGGGACTTCGTTATTTAGCACAGATACGCAGTATTTT.

Details on this clone: This sequence may be a read error, since a much larger clone differs from it by one base. The V call is TRBV4-2, the J call TRBJ1-6; D possibly corresponds to TRBD1 (6 bases). The V gene's germline CDR1 is LGHNA and CDR2 YNFKEQ. The CDR3 runs 13 residues. V was trimmed by 5 bases and J by 10 bases, leaving 12 bases between them. The CDR3 DNA is TGTGCCAGCAGCGCCGACAGGAGATCACCCCTCCACTTT. It yields the protein CASSADRRSPLHF.

The chain uses TRBV7-9 and TRBJ1-1, with a weak D call TRBD1 (6 bases). Germline V gene lookup returns CDR1 SEHNR and CDR2 FQNEAQ (reference sequence). This CDR3 has 13 residues. The V end was cut by 6 bases, the J end by 8 bases, with 16 bases between. This CDR3 reads CASSGITGQEAFF. CDR3 nucleotides: TGTGCCAGCAGTGGGATTACGGGACAAGAAGCTTTCTTT.

This sequence joins TRBV6-4 and TRBJ1-2; D is undetermined. This CDR3 is built from 12 residues. Germline-derived CDR1 and CDR2 are MRHNA and SNTAGT. The ends were cut back, 0 bases at V and 7 bases at J, with 6 bases in the middle. The CDR3 DNA reads TGTGCCAGCAGTGACTCCTCGGTTGGCTACACCTTC. Translation: CASSDSSVGYTF.

J is TRBJ2-3 and V is TRBV6-1, with D possibly TRBD1 on 6 matching bases. Trimming left V 2 bases short and J 0 bases short, with 24 bases between. CDR3 size: 20 residues. CDR1 is MNHNS, CDR2 SASEGT, per germline. The CDR3 loop is CASSEKWGRGPSTSTDTQYF. The CDR3 nucleotides read TGTGCCAGCAGTGAAAAGTGGGGCAGGGGTCCCTCCACTAGCACAGATACGCAGTATTTT.

The chain carries TRBV29-1 and TRBJ2-3; D ambiguous. V lost 1 base, J lost 2 bases, and 7 bases lay in between. The CDR3 is 13 amino acids. The germline gives CDR1 SQVTM, CDR2 ANQGSEA. The CDR3 region is CSVEGQLTDTQYF. The CDR3 DNA reads as TGCAGCGTTGAAGGTCAGCTCACAGATACGCAGTATTTT.

The chain joins TRBV6-5 to TRBJ1-5; the match to TRBD1 covers 7 bases. CDR3 length equals 14 residues. Germline V CDR1 and CDR2: MNHEY, SVGAGI. After removal of 2 bases from V and 3 bases from J, the junction contained 1 base not matched to a gene. The CDR3 spells CASSYGTVNQPQHF. The CDR3 coding sequence is TGTGCCAGCAGTTACGGGACAGTCAATCAGCCCCAGCATTTT.

The V call is TRBV5-6, the J call TRBJ1-2, with D perhaps matching TRBD1 (6 bases). The CDR3 runs 13 residues. V was shortened by 2 bases and J by 2 bases, with 7 bases between the two germline ends. The germline CDR1 and CDR2 sequences are SGHDT and YYEEEE. This CDR3 is CASSFGTNYGYTF. The CDR3 bases are TGTGCCAGCAGCTTCGGGACAAACTATGGCTACACCTTC.

This clone was seen only a few times. V and J are TRBV29-1 and TRBJ1-2, with a tentative D call TRBD1 (5 bases). Germline V gene data show CDR1 as SQVTM and CDR2 as ANQGSEA. This CDR3 region has 12 residues. V was clipped by 6 bases and J by 4 bases, with 12 bases between them. The CDR3 sequence: CSVGDRRYGYTF. CDR3 DNA sequence: TGCAGCGTAGGGGACCGGCGCTATGGCTACACCTTC.

The chain couples TRBV5-1 to TRBJ1-4; tentatively, D is TRBD1 (5 bases). The CDR3 totals 14 residues. Trimming shortened V by 0 bases and J by 10 bases, and 13 bases separated the two germline ends. Germline-derived CDR1 and CDR2 are SGHRS and YFSETQ. The CDR3 is CASSLDLQEGKLFF. In nucleotides, the CDR3 is TGCGCCAGCAGCTTGGACTTACAGGAAGGAAAACTGTTTTTT.

The genes are TRBV29-1 and TRBJ2-3; tentative D call: TRBD2 (5 bases). Germline values: CDR1 SQVTM, CDR2 ANQGSEA. This CDR3 has 13 residues. The ends were cut back, 0 bases at V and 5 bases at J, with 9 bases in the middle. CDR3 in amino acids: CSVEDVGRDTQYF. As DNA, the CDR3 is TGCAGCGTTGAAGATGTAGGGAGAGATACGCAGTATTTT.

The CDR3 loop is CASSLGGFLPYGYTF. DNA of the CDR3: TGTGCCAGCAGCTTAGGAGGGTTCCTTCCCTACGGCTACACCTTC. The chain employs TRBV11-1 and TRBJ1-2; unclear D gene. Germline CDR1 and CDR2: SGHAT and FQDESV (reference sequence). The CDR3 loop spans 15 amino acids. V dropped 1 base and J dropped 8 bases, with 17 bases sitting between them. The full variable domain, with the rest looked up from reference TRBV11-1 and TRBJ1-2, is EAEVAQSPRYKITEKSQAVAFWCDPISGHATLYWYRQILGQGPELLVQFQDESVVDDSQLPKDRFSAERLKGVDSTLKIQPAELGDSAMYLCASSLGGFLPYGYTFGSGTRLTVV.

The rearrangement links TRBV23-1 to TRBJ2-7; unclear D gene. TRBV23-1 is an open reading frame whose function is uncertain. The CDR3 length is 12 residues. V was cut by 7 bases and J by 0 bases, with 7 bases left in between. The chain's CDR3 is CASTGSSYEQYF. CDR3 in DNA: TGCGCCAGCACGGGCAGCTCCTACGAGCAGTACTTC.

This chain connects TRBV5-4 to TRBJ2-3, with D possibly being TRBD1 or TRBD2 (5 bases each). CDR3 length equals 16 residues. Trimming cost V 4 bases and J 1 base, with 16 bases left between them. Germline V gene sequence: CDR1 SGHNT, CDR2 YYREEE (reference sequence). The CDR3 is CASSMGTLGGTDTQYF. The CDR3 DNA is TGTGCCAGCAGCATGGGGACCCTGGGGGGCACAGATACGCAGTATTTT.

In DNA form, the CDR3 reads TGTGCCAGCAGGGTCGGGACTAGCGGCCTACAAGAGCAGTTCTTC. Protein sequence: CASRVGTSGLQEQFF. V is TRBV2 and J is TRBJ2-1, with 11 bases lining up with TRBD2. V was clipped by 6 bases and J by 10 bases; unmatched bases: 11. Germline V gene data show CDR1 as SNHLY and CDR2 as FYNNEI. The CDR3 has 15 amino acids.

Concerning this clone: Other DNA sequences in this specimen translate into the identical CDR3. The chain combines TRBV29-1 with TRBJ1-1, with a possible D match to TRBD1 (5 bases). Per the germline V gene, CDR1 is SQVTM and CDR2 is ANQGSEA. Deletions cut 1 base from V and 3 bases from J, with 6 bases between. This CDR3 has 12 residues. The CDR3 DNA reads TGCAGCGTTGAAGGACAGTACACTGAAGCTTTCTTT. Translating it yields CSVEGQYTEAFF. Supplemented by reference TRBV29-1 and TRBJ1-1, the full variable domain reads SAVISQKPSRDICQRGTSLTIQCQVDSQVTMMFWYRQQPGQSLTLIATANQGSEATYESGFVIDKFPISRPNLTFSTLTVSNMSPEDSSIYLCSVEGQYTEAFFGQGTRLTVV.

The rearrangement uses TRBV29-1 and TRBJ1-6, with D possibly being TRBD1 (6 bases). Between the trimmed V and J ends, which lost 6 bases and 6 bases, there was a span of 18 bases. Germline CDR1 and CDR2: SQVTM and ANQGSEA. The length of the CDR3 is 15 residues. The DNA for the CDR3 is TGCAGCGTCACCTCGATGGAGGGGGGTAATTCACCCCTCCACTTT. It yields the protein CSVTSMEGGNSPLHF.

The sample holds a few counts of this clone. The rearrangement links TRBV10-3 to TRBJ2-1, with a tentative D call TRBD1 (6 bases). V was trimmed by 0 bases and J by 0 bases, leaving 6 bases between them. Germline loops: CDR1 ENHRY, CDR2 SYGVKD. The CDR3 contains 15 residues. CDR3 in amino acids: CAISESTGSYNEQFF. As DNA, the CDR3 is TGTGCCATCAGTGAGTCGACAGGCTCCTACAATGAGCAGTTCTTC.

The rearrangement uses TRBV7-9 and TRBJ2-7; no reliable D call. Germline CDR1 reads SEHNR; CDR2 reads FQNEAQ (reference sequence). The CDR3 extends over 11 amino acids. Trimming pared 5 bases from V and 12 bases from J, leaving 14 bases between. CDR3: CASSPQTPLYF. As DNA, the CDR3 is TGTGCCAGCAGCCCTCAGACACCACTGTACTTC. Together with reference TRBV7-9 and TRBJ2-7, the CDR3 gives the full variable domain: DTGVSQNPRHKITKRGQNVTFRCDPISEHNRLYWYRQTLGQGPEFLTYFQNEAQLEKSRLLSDRFSAERPKGSFSTLEIQRTEQGDSAMYLCASSPQTPLYFGPGTRLTVT.

This chain connects TRBV6-5 to TRBJ1-1, with unresolved D. The V end was cut by 0 bases, the J end by 1 base, with 0 bases between. The CDR3 totals 12 residues. CDR1 and CDR2 from the germline V gene are MNHEY and SVGAGI. CDR3 DNA sequence: TGTGCCAGCAGTTACTCGAACACTGAAGCTTTCTTT. Its translation: CASSYSNTEAFF.

This chain joins TRBV5-1 and TRBJ1-6; D ambiguous. The CDR3 is 14 residues long. CDR1 is SGHRS and CDR2 is YFSETQ in the germline V gene. The V end lost 0 bases, the J end lost 8 bases, and 9 bases lay between the germline ends. The CDR3, as DNA: TGCGCCAGCAGCTTGGTGCAAGGTGATTCACCCCTCCACTTT. Translating it yields CASSLVQGDSPLHF.

The rearrangement links TRBV10-3 to TRBJ2-2; D unclear. CDR1 and CDR2 from the germline V gene are ENHRY and SYGVKD. There are 14 residues in the CDR3. V was pared by 0 bases and J by 4 bases, with 6 bases between. The CDR3 nucleotides are TGTGCCATCAGTGAGTCGTTAGGCACCGGGGAGCTGTTTTTT. Translating it yields CAISESLGTGELFF.

This clone has only a few counts. The chain recombines TRBV29-1 with TRBJ2-5, with TRBD1 identical over 7 bases. CDR3 length equals 15 residues. The V segment lost 4 bases and the J segment 0 bases; nucleotides outside the gene matches: 8. From germline, CDR1 is SQVTM and CDR2 ANQGSEA. The CDR3 region is CSVAPQGIHQETQYF. The CDR3 nucleotides read TGCAGCGTTGCACCACAGGGGATCCACCAAGAGACCCAGTACTTC.

This clone came up a few times. The chain employs TRBV7-9 and TRBJ1-5, with D perhaps matching TRBD1 (5 bases). Trimming stripped 5 bases from V and 0 bases from J, with 11 bases between. This CDR3 is 15 amino acids long. Germline CDR1 and CDR2: SEHNR and FQNEAQ (reference sequence). This CDR3 is CASSQRGDSNQPQHF. Written as DNA, the CDR3 is TGTGCCAGCAGCCAGAGGGGAGATAGCAATCAGCCCCAGCATTTT.

This clone was found a few times. The rearrangement links TRBV7-2 to TRBJ2-1; D unresolved. The V end lost 5 bases, the J end lost 10 bases, and 9 bases lay between the germline ends. Per germline, CDR1 SGHTA and CDR2 FQGNSA. This CDR3 region has 11 residues. CDR3 DNA sequence: TGTGCCAGCAGCCCCCAACAGGAGCAGTTCTTC. It encodes CASSPQQEQFF. The full variable domain, completed using reference TRBV7-2 and TRBJ2-1, is GAGVSQSPSNKVTEKGKDVELRCDPISGHTALYWYRQSLGQGLEFLIYFQGNSAPDKSGLPSDRFSAERTGGSVSTLTIQRTQQEDSAVYLCASSPQQEQFFGPGTRLTVL.

The chain has TRBV27 and TRBJ1-1, with 8 bases identical to TRBD1. This CDR3 comprises 16 residues. In germline, CDR1 is MNHEY, CDR2 SMNVEV (reference sequence). The V and J ends lost 6 bases and 5 bases, in that order; junction bases with no gene match: 14. In nucleotides, the CDR3 is TGTGCCAGCAGAAAGCAGACAGGGGTACTATCGACTGAAGCTTTCTTT. It codes for CASRKQTGVLSTEAFF.

V is TRBV30 and J is TRBJ2-1; D might be TRBD2 (6 bases). The V gene lost 0 bases and the J gene lost 5 bases, with 11 bases spanning the gap. Germline CDR1 reads GTSNPN; CDR2 reads SVGIG (reference sequence). The CDR3 sequence is 14 residues long. The CDR3 DNA is TGTGCCTGGAGTGTACGGACTACAAACAATGAGCAGTTCTTC. Protein sequence: CAWSVRTTNNEQFF.

This chain links TRBV4-2 with TRBJ1-2, with D possibly TRBD1 on 6 matching bases. Germline V gives CDR1 LGHNA, CDR2 YNFKEQ. V shed 6 bases and J shed 4 bases, with 6 bases lying between them. The CDR3 is 11 amino acids. The CDR3 here is CASRDSYGYTF. The CDR3 DNA sequence: TGTGCCAGCAGGGACAGCTATGGCTACACCTTC.

This clone turned up a few times. The CDR3 DNA reads as TGTGCTAGTGGTTTGGCATACGGGACCCAAGAGACCCAGTACTTC. Its translation: CASGLAYGTQETQYF. The rearrangement joins TRBV12-5 to TRBJ2-5; D may be TRBD1 or TRBD2 (5 bases each). The CDR3 has 15 amino acids. In germline, CDR1 is LGHNT, CDR2 FRNRAP. The V and J ends lost 1 base and 1 base respectively, with 10 bases between them.

This clone turned up a few times. This chain links TRBV7-2 with TRBJ2-5; no definite D call. From germline, CDR1 is SGHTA and CDR2 FQGNSA. The CDR3 consists of 13 residues. V lost 4 bases and J 4 bases, leaving 10 bases between the germline ends. The CDR3 reads CASSSGRRETQYF. CDR3 DNA sequence: TGTGCCAGCAGCTCCGGACGGAGAGAGACCCAGTACTTC.

This chain's CDR3 is CASSSPIAGGVQYF. The CDR3 DNA reads as TGCGCCAGCAGCTCCCCTATAGCGGGGGGGGTGCAGTACTTC. The V call is TRBV5-1, the J call TRBJ2-7; the match to TRBD2 covers 11 bases. Germline loops: CDR1 SGHRS, CDR2 YFSETQ. This CDR3 contains 14 residues. V was pared by 3 bases and J by 9 bases, with 8 bases of the junction left unmatched.